Listed here are 31 T cell receptor beta chains from one sample, sequenced in a study of early T cells in non-severe SARS-CoV-2 infection. TCRdb re-derived calls from the 5' RACE reads in MiXCR, one entry per CDR3 protein. The sample gives more than 65,000 distinct CDR3 sequences, more than 10% of which show up once; about 3.9% is in the top ten. The sequenced sample was whole blood. The receptor source for this set is an adult who was a healthcare worker with PCR-confirmed SARS-CoV-2 infection or an uninfected control (not recorded which).

This clonotype has at least ten counts. The rearrangement uses TRBV15 and TRBJ2-1; a possible D gene is TRBD1 (6 bases). Trimming cost V 5 bases and J 7 bases, with 18 bases left between them. Per germline, CDR1 LNHNV and CDR2 YYDKDF (reference sequence). The CDR3 covers 15 residues. CDR3 sequence: CATSGHRAQENEQFF. CDR3 in DNA: TGTGCCACCAGCGGACACAGGGCTCAGGAAAATGAGCAGTTCTTC.

A few counts support this clonotype. The rearrangement uses TRBV18 and TRBJ2-6; no definite D call. The CDR3 is made up of 15 amino acids. The germline CDR1 and CDR2 sequences are KGHSH and LQKENI. V was pared by 2 bases and J by 1 base, with 6 bases between. The CDR3 loop reads CASSPNESGANVLTF. The CDR3 nucleotides are TGTGCCAGCTCACCAAACGAGTCTGGGGCCAACGTCCTGACTTTC.

The chain carries TRBV5-1 and TRBJ2-2; 13 bases line up with TRBD2. This CDR3 spans 15 amino acids. The trim removed 4 bases at V and 6 bases at J, leaving 3 bases unmatched. Germline V lookup: CDR1 SGHRS, CDR2 YFSETQ. The DNA of the CDR3 is TGCGCCAGCAGCGAAGGACTAGCGGGAGCCGGGGAGCTGTTTTTT. Its translation: CASSEGLAGAGELFF.

This clonotype was recorded at least ten times. The V and J genes are TRBV28 and TRBJ1-2, with 7 bases that match TRBD1. The CDR3 extends over 14 amino acids. V dropped 7 bases and J dropped 7; count of bases not matched to a gene: 12. From germline, CDR1 is MDHEN and CDR2 SYDVKM. CDR3 region: CASTTLQGRSGYTF. The CDR3 bases are TGTGCCAGCACCACACTACAGGGGCGGTCTGGCTACACCTTC.

This clonotype showed up just a few times. V gene TRBV28 combines with J gene TRBJ2-7; 8 nucleotides match TRBD2. V was clipped by 8 bases and J by 3 bases; unmatched bases: 9. Germline assignment: CDR1 MDHEN and CDR2 SYDVKM. The CDR3 consists of 14 residues. This CDR3 is CASSERGGSYEQYF. The CDR3 coding sequence is TGTGCCAGCTCGGAACGGGGGGGGAGCTACGAGCAGTACTTC.

The sample holds a few counts of this clonotype. The V and J genes are TRBV28 and TRBJ2-3, with 9 nucleotides matching TRBD2. CDR1 and CDR2 (germline): MDHEN, SYDVKM. The V segment lost 6 bases and the J segment 3 bases; nucleotides outside the gene matches: 10. CDR3 length equals 16 residues. CDR3 sequence (DNA): TGTGCCAGCAGATCCCGGGGTAGCGGGAGTACAGATACGCAGTATTTT. This sequence encodes CASRSRGSGSTDTQYF.

In its sample, this clonotype was seen a few times. V gene TRBV20-1 combines with J gene TRBJ2-1; the D call may be TRBD1 or TRBD2 (6 bases each). This CDR3 has 15 residues. CDR1 and CDR2 (germline): DFQATT, SNEGSKA (reference sequence). Trimming took 1 base from V and 6 from J, leaving 16 bases between them. The CDR3 loop reads CSARGGHGGLNEQFF. CDR3 in DNA: TGCAGTGCTAGAGGGGGGCATGGGGGACTCAATGAGCAGTTCTTC.

This clonotype was observed a few times. The chain combines TRBV6-5 with TRBJ2-1; 7 bases are shared with TRBD2. The CDR3 is made up of 13 amino acids. Germline CDR1 reads MNHEY; CDR2 reads SVGAGI. CDR3 nucleotides: TGTGGACCACGCGGGAGCGGAGGAAATGAGCAGTTCTTC. It is translated as CGPRGSGGNEQFF.

This clonotype was observed at least ten times. The chain is built from TRBV7-8 and TRBJ1-1, with unresolved D. Germline assignment: CDR1 SGHVS and CDR2 FQNEAQ. There are 13 residues in the CDR3. The V end lost 5 bases, the J end lost 1 base, and 8 bases lay between the germline ends. This chain's CDR3 is CASSPRRNTEAFF. The DNA for the CDR3 is TGTGCCAGCAGCCCCCGGCGGAACACTGAAGCTTTCTTT.

The chain is built from TRBV7-8 and TRBJ2-2; D possibly corresponds to TRBD2 (6 bases). V lost 7 bases to trimming and J lost 4 bases, with 13 bases between them. From germline, CDR1 is SGHVS and CDR2 FQNEAQ. The CDR3 has 14 amino acids. CDR3 in amino acids: CASNRLESTGELFF. The CDR3 DNA reads as TGTGCCAGCAACCGACTAGAGTCCACCGGGGAGCTGTTTTTT.

This clonotype was seen repeatedly, ten times or more. The chain carries TRBV18 and TRBJ1-1; TRBD1 aligns across 7 bases. Germline values: CDR1 KGHSH, CDR2 LQKENI. Germline trimming cut 1 base from V and 6 bases from J; bases unmatched to any gene: 8. CDR3 length equals 15 residues. In nucleotides, the CDR3 is TGTGCCAGCTCACCACTCGGACAGGTGGTCGCTGAAGCTTTCTTT. Its protein product is CASSPLGQVVAEAFF.

This clonotype was detected ten times or more. The rearrangement joins TRBV20-1 to TRBJ1-5; no reliable D call. This CDR3 contains 14 residues. The germline gives CDR1 DFQATT, CDR2 SNEGSKA (reference sequence). Trimming pared 2 bases from V and 4 bases from J, leaving 12 bases between. The CDR3 DNA reads as TGCAGTGCTAGATGGTCCGGGATAAATCAGCCCCAGCATTTT. It is translated as CSARWSGINQPQHF.

In regard to this clonotype: At one end the junction does not follow the germline gene, possibly because of a read error. The chain joins TRBV28 to TRBJ2-4; D might be TRBD2 (6 bases). Germline loops: CDR1 MDHEN, CDR2 SYDVKM. There are 11 residues in the CDR3. The CDR3: CASSLGGVRHF. The CDR3 region has the DNA TGTGCCAGCAGCCTGGGAGGCGTCAGGCACTTC.

Only a few counts were recorded for this clonotype. V gene TRBV29-1 combines with J gene TRBJ2-7; D possibly matches TRBD1 or TRBD2 (5 bases each). Germline CDR1 is SQVTM and CDR2 is ANQGSEA. Trimming removed 7 bases at V and 2 bases at J, with 9 bases between. The length of the CDR3 is 11 residues. The CDR3 protein is CSGGTAYEQYF. DNA of the CDR3: TGCAGCGGGGGGACGGCCTACGAGCAGTACTTC.

There are a few counts of this clonotype. This rearrangement joins TRBV5-1 to TRBJ2-7, with D possibly being TRBD1 (5 bases). This CDR3 has 16 amino acids. Trimming shortened V by 4 bases and J by 0 bases, and 17 bases separated the two germline ends. Germline V gene lookup returns CDR1 SGHRS and CDR2 YFSETQ. CDR3 protein: CASSPELGVHSYEQYF. CDR3 nucleotide sequence: TGCGCCAGCAGCCCCGAGTTAGGGGTACACTCCTACGAGCAGTACTTC. Together with reference TRBV5-1 and TRBJ2-7, the CDR3 gives the full variable domain: KAGVTQTPRYLIKTRGQQVTLSCSPISGHRSVSWYQQTPGQGLQFLFEYFSETQRNKGNFPGRFSGRQFSNSRSEMNVSTLELGDSALYLCASSPELGVHSYEQYFGPGTRLTVT.

There are many counts of this clonotype. This rearrangement joins TRBV20-1 to TRBJ1-1; D uncertain. Trimming left V 5 bases short and J 7 bases short, with 20 bases between. The germline V gene has CDR1 DFQATT and CDR2 SNEGSKA (reference sequence). The CDR3 consists of 14 residues. The CDR3 DNA reads TGCAGTGCTTCTTTAAGGCGATCTAGCGGTGAAGCTTTCTTT. Residues: CSASLRRSSGEAFF.

This clonotype was counted at least ten times. The V call is TRBV15, the J call TRBJ1-2; D might be TRBD1 (6 bases). Germline V gene sequence: CDR1 LNHNV, CDR2 YYDKDF (reference sequence). The CDR3 length is 14 residues. The V end lost 6 bases, the J end lost 6 bases, and 17 bases lay between the germline ends. CDR3 in DNA: TGTGCCACCAGAGGGGGGAACAGGGACGATGGCTACACCTTC. The encoded protein is CATRGGNRDDGYTF.

The sample holds many counts of this clonotype. This chain joins TRBV29-1 and TRBJ1-2; D call uncertain. CDR3 size: 11 residues. V was pared by 5 bases and J by 4 bases, with 8 bases between. Germline loops: CDR1 SQVTM, CDR2 ANQGSEA. CDR3 protein: CSVRSFYGYTF. For the CDR3, the DNA is TGCAGCGTTAGGAGTTTCTATGGCTACACCTTC.

The chain recombines TRBV18 with TRBJ2-7; D not certain. Germline V gene lookup returns CDR1 KGHSH and CDR2 LQKENI. The CDR3 runs 13 residues. V was cut by 5 bases and J by 4 bases, with 12 bases left in between. The CDR3 DNA is TGTGCCAGCTCATCAAAGGCAGCTTACGAGCAGTACTTC. It translates to CASSSKAAYEQYF.

This clonotype was seen only a few times. The V and J genes are TRBV11-2 and TRBJ2-7; no definite D call. The CDR3 runs 11 residues. V was clipped by 5 bases and J by 3 bases, with 5 bases between them. CDR1 and CDR2 from the germline V gene are SGHAT and FQNNGV. The CDR3 loop reads CASSVRYEQYF. CDR3 bases: TGTGCCAGCAGCGTACGCTACGAGCAGTACTTC.

This clonotype appeared a few times. This chain links TRBV7-2 with TRBJ2-5; TRBD2 aligns across 7 bases. The ends lost 4 bases at V and 2 bases at J; junction bases unmatched: 7. The CDR3 has 15 amino acids. The V gene's germline CDR1 is SGHTA and CDR2 FQGNSA. CDR3 in DNA: TGTGCCAGCAGCTCAGAGGGGAGGGGACAAGAGACCCAGTACTTC. Translating gives CASSSEGRGQETQYF.

This clonotype was seen at least ten times. The chain recombines TRBV27 with TRBJ2-5; TRBD2 agrees at 12 bases. Trimming at V came to 3 bases and at J to 2 bases, leaving 1 base not matched to a gene. Germline loops: CDR1 MNHEY, CDR2 SMNVEV (reference sequence). The CDR3 contains 15 residues. Here the CDR3 DNA reads TGTGCCAGCAGTTTGCTAGCGGGAGGGCAAGAGACCCAGTACTTC. Its translation is CASSLLAGGQETQYF.

CDR3: CASSPTGLLRGEQYF. The CDR3 coding sequence is TGCGCCAGCAGCCCCACTGGGCTTCTAAGGGGGGAGCAGTACTTC. The genes are TRBV4-1 and TRBJ2-7, with D maybe TRBD1 (6 bases). This CDR3 spans 15 amino acids. Germline V gene data show CDR1 as MGHRA and CDR2 as YSYEKL. Trimming left V 4 bases short and J 7 bases short, with 20 bases between.

This clonotype showed up many times. The chain carries TRBV7-3 and TRBJ2-2, with D tentatively TRBD1 or TRBD2 (5 bases each). V gave up 2 bases and J gave up 0 bases, with 10 bases separating them. Germline V gives CDR1 SGHTA, CDR2 FQGTGA. CDR3 length equals 16 residues. CDR3 region: CASSLYGAANTGELFF. The CDR3 DNA follows: TGTGCCAGCAGCTTATACGGGGCCGCGAACACCGGGGAGCTGTTTTTT.

J is TRBJ2-5 and V is TRBV5-4; TRBD2 is a possible D gene (6 bases). Deletions cut 1 base from V and 5 bases from J, with 18 bases between. This CDR3 is 16 amino acids long. In germline, CDR1 is SGHNT, CDR2 YYREEE (reference sequence). The CDR3 reads CASSLPLSGVRETQYF. CDR3 nucleotide sequence: TGTGCCAGCAGCTTGCCCTTATCGGGAGTAAGGGAGACCCAGTACTTC. Combining the CDR3 with reference TRBV5-4 and TRBJ2-5 gives the whole variable domain ETGVTQSPTHLIKTRGQQVTLRCSSQSGHNTVSWYQQALGQGPQFIFQYYREEENGRGNFPPRFSGLQFPNYSSELNVNALELDDSALYLCASSLPLSGVRETQYFGPGTRLLVL.

This clonotype was detected a few times. V gene TRBV7-3 combines with J gene TRBJ2-3, with a weak D call TRBD2 (7 bases). CDR3 size: 16 residues. Trimming cost V 1 base and J 5 bases, with 16 bases left between them. The germline V gene encodes CDR1 SGHTA and CDR2 FQGTGA. CDR3 DNA: TGTGCCAGCAGCTTAAGGGGGGGGCTCCTCGGAGATACGCAGTATTTT. It is translated as CASSLRGGLLGDTQYF.

This clonotype appeared many times. The CDR3 DNA follows: TGCAGCGTCGCCTTATCAACAGGAAACACTGAAGCTTTCTTT. Its translation is CSVALSTGNTEAFF. The J gene is TRBJ1-1, the V gene TRBV29-1; the D gene is possibly TRBD1 (5 bases). The V gene's germline CDR1 is SQVTM and CDR2 ANQGSEA. Trimming shortened V by 6 bases and J by 2 bases, and 16 bases separated the two germline ends. The CDR3 sequence is 14 residues long.

This clonotype was recorded many times. The chain joins TRBV6-6 to TRBJ1-6, with 7 nucleotides matching TRBD1. V was clipped by 6 bases and J by 5 bases; unmatched bases: 7. Germline V gene lookup returns CDR1 MNHNY and CDR2 SVGAGI (reference sequence). The length of the CDR3 is 15 residues. CDR3 amino acids: CASRGTEGDNSPLHF. The CDR3 DNA follows: TGTGCCAGCAGGGGGACAGAAGGAGATAATTCACCCCTCCACTTT.

This clonotype has ten or more counts. The rearrangement uses TRBV28 and TRBJ1-1, with 7 bases fitting TRBD1. Per the germline V gene, CDR1 is MDHEN and CDR2 is SYDVKM. The CDR3 totals 16 residues. J lost 2 bases, V lost 2 bases, and 8 bases had no gene match. The CDR3 DNA follows: TGTGCCAGCAGTTTAGAATGGACAGGAGGAAACACTGAAGCTTTCTTT. Translation: CASSLEWTGGNTEAFF. The variable domain in full, completed from reference TRBV28 and TRBJ1-1, reads DVKVTQSSRYLVKRTGEKVFLECVQDMDHENMFWYRQDPGLGLRLIYFSYDVKMKEKGDIPEGYSVSREKKERFSLILESASTNQTSMYLCASSLEWTGGNTEAFFGQGTRLTVV.

J is TRBJ1-6 and V is TRBV7-9; D perhaps matches TRBD1 (6 bases). CDR1 and CDR2 (germline): SEHNR, FQNEAQ (reference sequence). The ends were cut back, 1 base at V and 11 bases at J, with 12 bases in the middle. The CDR3 runs 14 residues. CDR3 sequence (DNA): TGTGCCAGCAGCTTAGACAGGACAGCCACACCCCTCCACTTT. Translating it yields CASSLDRTATPLHF.

CDR3 sequence (DNA): TGTGCCAGCAGTTACGAGCAGGGTTTGGAGCAGTACTTC. It is translated as CASSYEQGLEQYF. This rearrangement joins TRBV6-5 to TRBJ2-7, with D perhaps matching TRBD1 (5 bases). This CDR3 is built from 13 residues. CDR1 is MNHEY and CDR2 is SVGAGI in the germline V gene. V lost 2 bases to trimming and J lost 7 bases, with 12 bases between them.